The clone carrying this T cell receptor beta chain showed up just a few times. Its antigen is unidentified. A J-beta primer mix and a sample-barcoded 5' primer were used in a second PCR of about 7 to 12 cycles. TCRdb reprocessed the 5' RACE reads via MiXCR and lists one record per CDR3 protein. The profile shows about 680,000 distinct CDR3 sequences, roughly 50% of them singletons. This entry is derived from a study of blood T cells in healthy people across ages. Background on the study: Template switching retrieved approximately one barcoded beta molecule for each two T cells.

General study results and limits: While age rose, TCR beta diversity per million T cells dropped in a roughly linear way. Donor CMV infection status was unknown, possibly confounding age-related changes in expanded clonotypes.

Sequencing was performed on blood. The sequence was collected from a woman in her sixties or seventies in good health.

Here the CDR3 reads CASSRQGNTEQYF. The DNA for the CDR3 is TGTGCCAGCAGTCGACAGGGAAATACTGAGCAGTACTTC. The chain combines TRBV7-2 with TRBJ2-7, with 7 bases lining up with TRBD1. The junction had 9 bases not matched to a gene; V was cut back by 6 bases and J by 7 bases. Germline assignment: CDR1 SGHTA and CDR2 FQGNSA. The CDR3 runs to 13 residues.